This is a list of T cell receptor beta chains from one sample in a study of human T cells and chemical hapten exposure. In TCRdb, the RACE reads were re-called with MiXCR into one record per CDR3 protein. The sample consists of around 56,000 distinct CDR3 sequences, roughly 9.8% of them appearing once. Source: whole blood, taken in connection with sensitization to the hapten diphenylcyclopropenone (DPC). The receptors were sampled from a man in his forties or fifties with alopecia areata. Some clones in this sample may be carry-over from other donors' samples. The CDR3 runs from the conserved cysteine through the conserved F or W. D genes are given only for firm matches. Clone size is shown for a subset of rows, as once, few, many or a class of expanded clone.

>TRBJ1-1|.|.|TRBV3-1
TGTGCCAGCAGCCGAAAGGACAGACAAAAGGGAGCTTTCTTT
CASSRKDRQKGAFF
>TRBJ2-2|.|few|TRBV28
TGTGCCAGCAGTTTTATCAACACCGGGGAGCTGTTTTTT
CASSFINTGELFF
>TRBJ2-7|TRBD2|.|TRBV28
TGTGCCAGCAGACCCCACCCGCTAGCGGGAGGGGGATCCTCCTACGAGCAGTACTTC
CASRPHPLAGGGSSYEQYF
>TRBJ2-7|TRBD1|few|TRBV2
TGTGCCAGCAGCAGGACAGGGGGCGCTTTTGACGAGCAGTACTTC
CASSRTGGAFDEQYF
>TRBJ2-2|.|many|TRBV27
TGTGCCAGCAGTTTGGGACTTAACACCGGGGAGCTGTTTTTT
CASSLGLNTGELFF
>TRBJ2-3|.|many|TRBV20-1
TGCAGTGCTAGGCCTTCCGGGACCGCTACAGATACGCAGTATTTT
CSARPSGTATDTQYF
>TRBJ2-2|.|many|TRBV30
TGTGCCTGGAAACTCGGCGGGGAGCTGTTTTTT
CAWKLGGELFF
>TRBJ2-1|.|.|TRBV5-1
TGCGCCAGCAGCCCCAATCTAGGGTCACCCTACAATGAGCAGTTCTTC
CASSPNLGSPYNEQFF
>TRBJ2-3|.|many|TRBV11-3
TGTGCCAGCAGCGGAGGAACGGGGTGGACAGATACGCAGTATTTT
CASSGGTGWTDTQYF
>TRBJ1-1|.|few|TRBV28
TGTGCCAGCAACCGGGAGATCATGAACACTGAAGCTTTCTTT
CASNREIMNTEAFF
>TRBJ2-4|.|few|TRBV15
TGTGCCACCAGCAGAGAATCAGGCGGAGTAGCCAAAAACATTCAGTACTTC
CATSRESGGVAKNIQYF
>TRBJ2-7|.|.|TRBV27
TGTGCCAGCAGTTCCGACAGATACGAGCAGTACTTC
CASSSDRYEQYF
>TRBJ2-2|.|many|TRBV7-7
TGTGCCAGCAGCTTAGGGACCGGGGAGCTGTTTTTT
CASSLGTGELFF
>TRBJ1-4|TRBD1|many|TRBV11-2
TGTGCCAGCAGCTTCCGGACAGGGGGGAATGAAAAACTGTTTTTT
CASSFRTGGNEKLFF
>TRBJ2-7|TRBD2|few|TRBV6-2/TRBV6-3
TGTGCCAGCAGTTACGAGCCTAGCGGATACTACGAGCAGTACTTC
CASSYEPSGYYEQYF
>TRBJ2-1|.|.|TRBV27
TGTGCCAGCAGTCCGCAGGTAGGGGGGGGCCCCAACAATGAGCAGTTCTTC
CASSPQVGGGPNNEQFF
>TRBJ1-5|.|.|TRBV20-1
TGCAGTGCTAGAGATTTATCCGTTGCGGGACCCCAGCATTTT
CSARDLSVAGPQHF
>TRBJ1-3|.|few|TRBV20-1
TGCAGTGCTAGTGGTCCTGGAAACACCATATATTTT
CSASGPGNTIYF
>TRBJ2-3|TRBD1|few|TRBV7-9
TGTGCCAGCAGCTTAGCGGGGACAGGAACAGATACGCAGTATTTT
CASSLAGTGTDTQYF
>TRBJ2-5|.|.|TRBV7-2
TGTGCCAGCAGCTCCGACAGCCTCGCGGCGACCCAGTACTTC
CASSSDSLAATQYF
>TRBJ1-1|TRBD1|.|TRBV7-9
TGTGCCAGCAGTCCCTGGACAGGGCGGCAAGGGAACACTGAAGCTTTCTTT
CASSPWTGRQGNTEAFF
>TRBJ2-1|TRBD2|.|TRBV7-9
TGTGCCAGCAGTCTCGGACTAGCGAGACATGAGCAGTTCTTC
CASSLGLARHEQFF
>TRBJ2-7|.|once|TRBV4-2
TGTGCCAGCAGCCAAGATGGGGATCCGAAGTCCTACGAGCAGTACTTC
CASSQDGDPKSYEQYF
>TRBJ2-7|TRBD2|once|TRBV20-1
TGCAGTGCTGAAGGACTAGCGGGGACCGCCGAGCAGTACTTC
CSAEGLAGTAEQYF
>TRBJ2-7|TRBD1|many|TRBV7-8
TGTGCCAGCAGCTTACGGAGGACAGGGGCCTACGAGCAGTACTTC
CASSLRRTGAYEQYF
>TRBJ2-2|.|many|TRBV7-9
TGTGCCAGCAGCTTAGCTGGCGAAAGAGCCGGGGAGCTGTTTTTT
CASSLAGERAGELFF
>TRBJ1-1|.|many|TRBV18
TGTGCCAGCTCACCACAGGGTACGAACACTGAAGCTTTCTTT
CASSPQGTNTEAFF
>TRBJ1-2|.|few|TRBV10-3
TGTGCCATCAGTGAGTCACTAAGGCCCTATGGCTACACCTTC
CAISESLRPYGYTF
>TRBJ2-1|.|many|TRBV28
TGTGCCAGCAGTTTTTTCGGCAGCTCCTACAATGAGCAGTTCTTC
CASSFFGSSYNEQFF
>TRBJ2-5|.|many|TRBV2
TGTGCCAGCAGTTCGGAGCAGCGCCATCGAGGGACCCAGTACTTC
CASSSEQRHRGTQYF
>TRBJ1-5|.|few|TRBV19
TGTGCCAGTACCTCCGGGTCTAGAGGAACCAATCAGCCCCAGCATTTT
CASTSGSRGTNQPQHF
>TRBJ2-7|.|many|TRBV5-4
TGTGCCAGCAGCTATGTCCTAGGCGAGCAGTACTTC
CASSYVLGEQYF
>TRBJ1-6|.|few|TRBV20-1
TGCAGTGCTAGAGATCGAAGCAAGAACGTCCACTTT
CSARDRSKNVHF
>TRBJ2-1|.|few|TRBV20-1
TGCAGTGCTAGAGATCCCGGGATCTCCTACAATGAGCAGTTCTTC
CSARDPGISYNEQFF
>TRBJ2-7|TRBD2|.|TRBV20-1
TGCAGTGCTCTTGGACTAGCGGGAGGGGCAGTTTACGAGCAGTACTTC
CSALGLAGGAVYEQYF
>TRBJ2-7|.|many|TRBV23-1
TGCGCCAGCACTCCCGGCCCCAGGGGCTACGAGCAGTACTTC
CASTPGPRGYEQYF
>TRBJ2-7|TRBD1|.|TRBV6-2/TRBV6-3
TGTGCCAGCAGCCAGACAGGGGGCCGCCCCTGGGAGTACTTC
CASSQTGGRPWEYF
>TRBJ2-7|.|many|TRBV28
TGTGCCAGCAGTCCCCGTGACGGGCCCAAGGTGTTCGAGCAGTACTTC
CASSPRDGPKVFEQYF
>TRBJ2-1|.|many|TRBV7-8
TGTGCCAGCAGCCCAGTTCTCAATGAGCAGTTCTTC
CASSPVLNEQFF
>TRBJ2-1|.|few|TRBV28
TGTGCCAGCAGTGTTCTCCACAATGAGCAGTTCTTC
CASSVLHNEQFF
>TRBJ2-1|TRBD1|.|TRBV7-2
TGTGCCAGCAGCTCGTTGCAGGGGGCGCGGAATGAGCAGTTCTTC
CASSSLQGARNEQFF
>TRBJ2-1|TRBD2|few|TRBV7-9
TGTGCCAGCAGCTTATACGGACTAGCGGGAGGGCACAACTACAATGAGCAGTTCTTC
CASSLYGLAGGHNYNEQFF
>TRBJ2-3|TRBD2|few|TRBV5-1
TGCGCCAGCAGCGGGGGGACTACTACAGATACGCAGTATTTT
CASSGGTTTDTQYF
>TRBJ2-7|.|many|TRBV6-6
TGTGCCAGCAGTCCCTTTCCGAACGAGCAGTACTTC
CASSPFPNEQYF
>TRBJ2-2|.|few|TRBV15
TGTGCCACCAGCAGAGTCGGGATCACCGGGGAGCTGTTTTTT
CATSRVGITGELFF
>TRBJ2-2|TRBD1|few|TRBV7-2
TGTGCCAGCAGCACCGGACAGGGGGCAACCGGGGAGCTGTTTTTT
CASSTGQGATGELFF